Listed below are T cell receptor beta chains from one sample, sequenced in a study of CD8+ T cells in alopecia areata. Sequencing used immunoSEQ multiplex PCR; TCRdb keeps in-frame clones, though not all of them. Seen here are a few hundred thousand clones, 35% to 40% observed once, and the top ten hold roughly 0.5%. The sample consisted of CD4+ T cells sorted from blood, taken at roughly week 30, from a patient treated with tofacitinib. These receptors were collected from a human donor with alopecia areata. Both conserved end residues are part of each CDR3. D genes are given only for firm matches. Size values are once, few and many counts, or a class for expanded clones, and some rows have none.

cdr3_nt cdr3_aa j_call v_call cdr3_length clone_size d_call
TGTGCCAGCTCACCACGGGCAGATGAAGCTTTCTTT CASSPRADEAFF TRBJ1-1 TRBV18 12 NA NA
TGTGCCAGCAGCCCCGGGGATAGCGTAAGCACAGATACGCAGTATTTT CASSPGDSVSTDTQYF TRBJ2-3 TRBV7-2 16 NA NA
TGTGCCAGCAGCCTAACTAGCGGAGCTCGGCCCACAGATACGCAGTATTTT CASSLTSGARPTDTQYF TRBJ2-3 TRBV7-9 17 few TRBD2
TGTGCCAGCAGCCAACTCGTGGACACTGAAGCTTTCTTT CASSQLVDTEAFF TRBJ1-1 TRBV5-6 13 NA NA
TGTGCCAGCAGTTTCGAACCGGGGGACGGCCCTCTCACCTTC CASSFEPGDGPLTF TRBJ1-2 TRBV6-5 14 NA NA
TGTGCCAGCAGCAAAAATTTGGGGGGAACAGATACGCAGTATTTT CASSKNLGGTDTQYF TRBJ2-3 TRBV11-1 15 NA NA
TGTGCCAGCAGGTCACGGGGGGTATCCTACGAGCAGTACTTC CASRSRGVSYEQYF TRBJ2-7 TRBV6-5 14 NA TRBD2
TGCGCCAGCAGCCAAGAGTGGGGGGAACAGTTCTTC CASSQEWGEQFF TRBJ2-1 TRBV4-1 12 NA NA
TGTGCCAGCAACCAAGGGCGGTCCTACGAGCAGTACTTC CASNQGRSYEQYF TRBJ2-7 TRBV6-1 13 few NA
TGTGCCACCAGCAGAGATCACGGGGGACAAGAGACCCAGTACTTC CATSRDHGGQETQYF TRBJ2-5 TRBV15 15 NA NA
TGTGCCAGCGGATCAGGATTAGCCAAAAACATTCAGTACTTC CASGSGLAKNIQYF TRBJ2-4 TRBV27 14 NA NA
TGTGCCAGCAGCTTCTCGGGGGTCGGTGAGCAGTACTTC CASSFSGVGEQYF TRBJ2-7 TRBV5-6 13 once NA
TGTGCAAGTCGCTTAGCCCGACTAGCGGGCTCCTACAATGAGCAGTTCTTC CASRLARLAGSYNEQFF TRBJ2-1 TRBV12-2 17 NA NA
TGTGCCAGCAGCAGGACGGACAATCAGCCCCAGCATTTT CASSRTDNQPQHF TRBJ1-5 TRBV11-2 13 NA NA
TGCGCCAGCAGCCAGTCCATCCTGGGACAGTTGTTCGCCGGGGGCTACACCTTC CASSQSILGQLFAGGYTF TRBJ1-2 TRBV4-1 18 NA TRBD1
TGTGCCTGGAGTATCTACAATGAGCAGTTCTTC CAWSIYNEQFF TRBJ2-1 TRBV30 11 NA NA